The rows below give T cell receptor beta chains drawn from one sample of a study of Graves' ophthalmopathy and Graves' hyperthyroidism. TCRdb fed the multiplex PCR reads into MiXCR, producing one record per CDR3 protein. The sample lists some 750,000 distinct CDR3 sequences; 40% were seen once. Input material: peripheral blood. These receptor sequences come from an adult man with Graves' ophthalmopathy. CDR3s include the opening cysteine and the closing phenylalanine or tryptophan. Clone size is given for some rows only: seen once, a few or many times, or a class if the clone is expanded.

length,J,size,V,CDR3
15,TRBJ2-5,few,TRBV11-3,CASSLDSSLGETQYF
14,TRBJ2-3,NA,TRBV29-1,CSVDPGRGTDTQFF
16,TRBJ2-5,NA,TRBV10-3,CAINSPEGTGISTQYF
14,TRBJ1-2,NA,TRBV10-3,CASKGKGNFYGYTF
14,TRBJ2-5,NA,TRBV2,CASVTEGTGETQYF
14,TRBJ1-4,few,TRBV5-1,CASSLEWGVEKLFF
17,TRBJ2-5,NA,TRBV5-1,CASSLGLAGDGQETQYF
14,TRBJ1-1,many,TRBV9,CASSNDRGYPEAFF
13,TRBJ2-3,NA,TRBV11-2,CASSLSGGDTQYF
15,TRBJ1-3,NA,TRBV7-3,CASSLRPSSGNTIYF
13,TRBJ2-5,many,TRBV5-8,CASSLDGGETQYF
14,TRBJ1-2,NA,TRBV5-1,CASSLTGGIYGYTF
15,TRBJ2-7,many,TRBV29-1,CSVEDLGTGKNEQYF
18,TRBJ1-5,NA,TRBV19,CASNIDPRGGTYNQPQHF